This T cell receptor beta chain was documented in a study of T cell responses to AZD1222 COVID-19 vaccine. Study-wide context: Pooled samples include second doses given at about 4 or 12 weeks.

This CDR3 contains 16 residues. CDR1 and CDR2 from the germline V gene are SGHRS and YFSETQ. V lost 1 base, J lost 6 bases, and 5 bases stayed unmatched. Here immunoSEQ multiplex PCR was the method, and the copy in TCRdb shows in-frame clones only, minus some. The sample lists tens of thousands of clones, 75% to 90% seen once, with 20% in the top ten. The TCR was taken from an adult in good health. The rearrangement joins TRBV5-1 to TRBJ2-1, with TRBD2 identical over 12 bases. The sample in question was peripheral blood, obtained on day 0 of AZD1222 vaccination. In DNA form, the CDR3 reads TGCGCCAGCAGCTTGACCGGGACTAGCGGGCTCAATGAGCAGTTCTTC. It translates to CASSLTGTSGLNEQFF.